The entry below describes one T cell receptor (beta chain). The data were obtained in a study of monozygotic twins with inflammatory bowel disease. No DNA is given; TCRdb re-called the 5' RACE reads and lists each CDR3 protein once. Its table lists a few hundred thousand distinct CDR3 sequences. This TCR was sampled from a human donor with ulcerative colitis or Crohn's disease, or a healthy co-twin of an affected twin (not recorded which). What was sequenced was blood.

The CDR3 sequence: CTVAGGDYNEQFF. V and J are TRBV29-1 and TRBJ2-1; TCRdb returns TRBD2, unconfirmable since there is no DNA. Germline values: CDR1 SQVTM, CDR2 ANQGSEA. This CDR3 spans 13 amino acids.